These T cell receptor beta chains were read from a single sample in a study of glioma-infiltrating T cells. Via MiXCR, TCRdb re-called the multiplex PCR reads, giving one row per CDR3 protein. Among tens of thousands of distinct CDR3 sequences, roughly 40% were seen once, and the ten largest hold about two fifths. The sequencing sample was made of glioma tissue, nonneoplastic brain tissue, or PBMCs (not recorded which). The receptors were sampled from a human donor with low-grade glioma or glioblastoma, undergoing nonglioma brain surgery, or in good health (not recorded which). The CDR3 runs from the conserved cysteine through the conserved F or W. Fields, in order: clone size, D gene, J gene, V gene, CDR3 DNA, CDR3 protein. The D gene is left open where the match is weak. Part of the rows lack a size; the others show once, few, many or a class for expanded clones.

NA	TRBD2	TRBJ2-1	TRBV28	TGTGCCAGCAGCCCGGGCGGGACTAGCGGGGGTAATGGGCAGTTCTTC	CASSPGGTSGGNGQFF
many	NA	TRBJ1-1	TRBV20-1	TGCAGTGCTAGAGATAATGGGGGGAGGGGAGCTTTCTTT	CSARDNGGRGAFF
many	NA	TRBJ1-1	TRBV12-3/TRBV12-4	TGTGCCAGCAGACCCCGGGCAGGGGCCGCGTTCACTGAAGCTTTCTTT	CASRPRAGAAFTEAFF
many	TRBD1	TRBJ1-2	TRBV20-1	TGCAGCTTGGAGGACAGGGCTAACTATGGCTACACCTTC	CSLEDRANYGYTF
many	NA	TRBJ2-7	TRBV30	TGTGCCTCCCAAACGAAGACAGGATCCTACGAGCAGTACTTC	CASQTKTGSYEQYF
few	NA	TRBJ2-5	TRBV7-3	TGTGCCAGCAGCTTAGACCCGGGGGAGACCCAGTACTTC	CASSLDPGETQYF
many	NA	TRBJ2-1	TRBV7-2	TGTGCCAGCAGCCCTCAGCAGTTCTTCAATGAGCAGTTCTTC	CASSPQQFFNEQFF
many	NA	TRBJ2-7	TRBV7-8	TGTGCCAGCAGCTTAGGAGGATACTCCTACGAGCAGTACTTC	CASSLGGYSYEQYF
many	TRBD2	TRBJ2-2	TRBV10-3	TGTGCCATCAGCAAGGGACTAGCGGGGTCGGCCGGGGAGCTGTTTTTT	CAISKGLAGSAGELFF
many	TRBD1	TRBJ2-2	TRBV19	TGTGCCAGCACAGGGACAGTTAACACCGGGGAGCTGTTTTTT	CASTGTVNTGELFF
NA	NA	TRBJ2-1	TRBV19	TGTGCCAGTACCTTAGGGGCAGGCTCCTACAATGAGCAGTTCTTC	CASTLGAGSYNEQFF
NA	TRBD1	TRBJ1-5	TRBV15	TGTGCCACCAGCAGGGGACAGGGGGAGGATCAGCCCCAGCATTTT	CATSRGQGEDQPQHF
many	NA	TRBJ1-5	TRBV7-2	TGTGCCAGCAGCTTAGGAAGGGGCATGGGAAATCAGCCCCAGCATTTT	CASSLGRGMGNQPQHF
NA	TRBD1	TRBJ2-1	TRBV15	TGTGCCATCAGCAGAGACTTCACAGGGGATAGAGAGCAGTTCTTC	CAISRDFTGDREQFF
many	NA	TRBJ2-1	TRBV10-2	TGCGCCAGCATCCAGGGTTACAATGAGCAGTTCTTC	CASIQGYNEQFF
many	TRBD2	TRBJ2-7	TRBV28	TGTGCCAGCATGACTAGCGGGAGTTCGCGGACAGAGGGCGAGCAGTACTTC	CASMTSGSSRTEGEQYF
many	TRBD2	TRBJ2-3	TRBV7-6	TGTGCCAGCAGCGTACTACCGGGACTAGTTGATGATACGCAGTATTTT	CASSVLPGLVDDTQYF
many	TRBD1	TRBJ2-3	TRBV18	TGTGCCAGCTCGCCGGGACAGGTTGCCACAGATACGCAGTATTTT	CASSPGQVATDTQYF
NA	TRBD2	TRBJ2-5	TRBV4-1	TGCACCAGCAGCCAAGACTTGTTAGGGACTAGCAACCTCCAAGAGACCCAGTACTTC	CTSSQDLLGTSNLQETQYF
medium-sized	NA	TRBJ2-4	TRBV28	TGTGCCAGCAGTTTGGCCAAAAACATTCAGTACTTC	CASSLAKNIQYF
many	NA	TRBJ2-1	TRBV29-1	TGCAGCGTCGGGGGCGGGTTCTACAATGAGCAGTTCTTC	CSVGGGFYNEQFF
many	NA	TRBJ1-2	TRBV19	TGTGCCAGTAGTATCACAGAAGTAGATGGCTACACCTTC	CASSITEVDGYTF
once	TRBD1	TRBJ2-7	TRBV6-1	TGTGCCAGCAGCACCGGGACAGGTAACTACTACGAGCAGTACTTC	CASSTGTGNYYEQYF
NA	NA	TRBJ2-7	TRBV3-1	TGTGCCAGCAGCCAAGGATCAGGCTACGAGGAGTACTTC	CASSQGSGYEEYF
many	NA	TRBJ1-5	TRBV20-1	TGCAGTGCTAGTGAGGGCCTTAGCAATCAGCCCCAGCATTTT	CSASEGLSNQPQHF
many	NA	TRBJ2-3	TRBV27	TGTGCCAGCAGTTTGAACAGTCCCGCAGATACGCAGTATTTT	CASSLNSPADTQYF
NA	NA	TRBJ2-1	TRBV7-9	TGTGCCAGCAGCTTATCCGGGGGCGCGGGAGAGCAGTTCTTC	CASSLSGGAGEQFF
NA	NA	TRBJ1-5	TRBV20-1	TGCAGTGCCAACACAAATACGCAGCATTTT	CSANTNTQHF
many	NA	TRBJ1-1	TRBV6-1	TGTGCCAGCAGTGAAACAGGTCGTGAAGCTTTCTTT	CASSETGREAFF
NA	NA	TRBJ2-5	TRBV19	TGTGCCAGTAGCAAGTACAGCTTGGGGGGTTTATGGATCCAGTACTTC	CASSKYSLGGLWIQYF
many	TRBD2	TRBJ2-7	TRBV20-1	TGCAGTGCTGGAAAGACACTAGCGGCCTTTATGGGCGAGCAGTACTTC	CSAGKTLAAFMGEQYF
NA	NA	TRBJ2-4	TRBV5-6	TGTGCCGGCAGCCCAGGACAGCTAAAAAACATTCAGTACTTC	CAGSPGQLKNIQYF
NA	TRBD1	TRBJ2-3	TRBV7-2	TGTGCCAGCAGCTGTGAAGGGGGCGCGGATACGCAGTACTTT	CASSCEGGADTQYF
many	NA	TRBJ2-7	TRBV5-1	TGCGCCAGCAGCTTGACGGGAAACAGGGTTGTGTACGAGCAGTACTTC	CASSLTGNRVVYEQYF
many	TRBD2	TRBJ2-1	TRBV5-1	TGCGCCAGCAGGGCGTCTAGCGGGGACAATGAGCAGTTCTTC	CASRASSGDNEQFF
many	TRBD2	TRBJ2-1	TRBV5-1	TGCGCCAGCAGCTTGGCCGGGGGGATAAGTTACAATGAGCAGTTCTTC	CASSLAGGISYNEQFF
many	NA	TRBJ1-5	TRBV20-1	TGCAGTGCTCCACAAGGGAGTCCAGAATCCAATCAGCCCCAGCATTTT	CSAPQGSPESNQPQHF
NA	TRBD1	TRBJ2-3	TRBV24-1	TGTGCCAGCGGGGTAGCAGGGGGCATAGATACGCAGTATTTT	CASGVAGGIDTQYF
NA	TRBD1	TRBJ1-5	TRBV5-5	TGTGCCAGCAGCTTGCTGGACAGGGGGTATAGCAATCAGCCCCAGCATTTT	CASSLLDRGYSNQPQHF
NA	NA	TRBJ2-1	TRBV6-2/TRBV6-3	TGTGCCAGCAGTTACTCTACGTCCGGATCCTATGAGCAGTTCTTC	CASSYSTSGSYEQFF
NA	NA	TRBJ2-2	TRBV5-1	TGCGCCAGCAGCTTTATACAGGGAAGCACCGGGGAGCTGTTTTTT	CASSFIQGSTGELFF
many	NA	TRBJ2-1	TRBV14	TGTGCCAGCAGCCAAGGTGCGAGGTTAAAAGGCAATGAGCAGTTCTTC	CASSQGARLKGNEQFF
NA	TRBD1	TRBJ2-1	TRBV18	TGTGCCAGCTCACCGGACAGGGGCCTTTACAATGAGCAGTTCTTC	CASSPDRGLYNEQFF
NA	TRBD1	TRBJ1-6	TRBV4-1	TGCGCCAGCGGCCAAGGGGGAACAGGGGCGCATTCACCCCTCCACTTT	CASGQGGTGAHSPLHF
once	NA	TRBJ2-5	TRBV4-1	TGCGCCAGCAGCCAAGGGGAGAGGGCCTTC	CASSQGERAF
many	NA	TRBJ2-5	TRBV7-2	TGTGCCAGCAGCGAGAGAGGGTCCGAGACCCAGTACTTC	CASSERGSETQYF